This T cell receptor (beta chain) was sequenced during a study of blood T cell repertoires in COVID-19. The CDR3 sequence is 16 residues long. Germline V gene sequence: CDR1 LNHDA, CDR2 SQIVND (reference sequence). V lost 5 bases, J lost 3 bases, and 7 bases stayed unmatched. The data were produced by immunoSEQ multiplex PCR, yet TCRdb's version contains in-frame clones alone and is incomplete. The repertoire holds about 280,000 clones, 70% to 90% seen once, with 4% to 6% in the top ten. The genes are TRBV19 and TRBJ2-3, with 11 positions matching TRBD2. The sequence came from a man aged 45-65 years with active or convalescent COVID-19. The source material was peripheral blood. In DNA, the CDR3 is TGTGCCAGTAGTCCGCAGACTAGCGGGAAAACAGATACGCAGTATTTT. Protein product: CASSPQTSGKTDTQYF.